This T cell receptor beta chain was recovered during a study of T cells in Graves' hyperthyroidism and ophthalmopathy. V was shortened by 11 bases and J by 3 bases, with 23 bases between the two germline ends. CDR1 ENHRY and CDR2 SYGVKD come from the germline V gene. The length of the CDR3 is 17 residues. Overall study findings and caveats: Before onset, ophthalmopathy was predicted by the model a median around 6 months earlier.

Amplification of TCR beta CDR3 regions was performed using RNA transcripts as template. First-round RT-PCR with HTBI primers amplified the TCR CDR3 region. MiXCR was run by TCRdb on the multiplex PCR reads, yielding one entry per CDR3 protein. The data show around 580,000 distinct CDR3 sequences, with 40% to 55% seen just once and roughly 7.7% held by the top ten. At least ten counts were recorded for this clonotype. Antigen: not known. The sequence came from a woman aged 18-35 years with Graves' hyperthyroidism. J is TRBJ2-6 and V is TRBV10-3, with D possibly TRBD1 on 6 matching bases. Sequencing was carried out using peripheral blood or thyroid tissue (not recorded which). The CDR3 DNA reads TGTGCCCTTGCCGTTGGGGGCGAGGGAGTTGGGGCCAACGTCCTGACTTTC. It translates to CALAVGGEGVGANVLTF.